The 10 T cell receptor beta chains reported below all come from one sample, sequenced in a study of molecular identifiers for immune sequencing clone quantification. Using its own MiXCR run on the PCR reads, TCRdb lists one record per CDR3 protein. Among 37,000 or so distinct CDR3 sequences listed, about a quarter were seen once. Sequences were obtained from naive CD8+ T cells from blood, with Jurkat cell RNA spiked in. Subset meaning: FACS-sorted CD8+CD4-CCR7+CD45RA+ naive T cells. The receptor set was obtained from a human donor in good health. Some libraries in this study had Jurkat cell RNA spiked in.

This clonotype was recorded many times. The genes are TRBV6-1 and TRBJ2-2; D is undetermined. Germline CDR1 reads MNHNS; CDR2 reads SASEGT. The V end lost 8 bases, the J end lost 1 base, and 17 bases lay between the germline ends. The CDR3 is made up of 16 amino acids. CDR3 nucleotide sequence: TGTGCCAGCGAAACAGAGGCCTTGATGAACACCGGGGAGCTGTTTTTT. Amino acids: CASETEALMNTGELFF.

This clonotype came up a few times. V gene TRBV19 combines with J gene TRBJ2-1; 8 nucleotides agree with TRBD2. With 5 bases clipped from V and 7 bases from J, the junction kept 4 bases outside the gene matches. Germline values: CDR1 LNHDA, CDR2 SQIVND (reference sequence). CDR3 length: 13 residues. The CDR3 DNA reads TGTGCCAGTAGTCCGACTAGCGAGAATGAGCAGTTCTTC. It yields the protein CASSPTSENEQFF.

V usage is TRBV4-3 and J usage is TRBJ1-2, with D perhaps matching TRBD1 (6 bases). V dropped 1 base and J dropped 7 bases, with 16 bases sitting between them. From germline, CDR1 is LGHNA and CDR2 YSLEER. The CDR3 is 15 amino acids. CDR3 DNA: TGCGCCAGCAGCCAAGGAGGTACAGGGTATTTTGGCTACACCTTC. It codes for CASSQGGTGYFGYTF.

This clonotype has ten or more counts. CDR3 sequence: CASSHLLTGELFF. CDR3 in DNA: TGCGCCAGCAGCCATCTGCTCACCGGGGAGCTGTTTTTT. This chain joins TRBV5-1 and TRBJ2-2; D ambiguous. This CDR3 has 13 amino acids. Trimming cost V 4 bases and J 4 bases, with 8 bases left between them. Per the germline V gene, CDR1 is SGHRS and CDR2 is YFSETQ.

The table lists this clonotype with many counts. The J gene is TRBJ2-3, the V gene TRBV11-2; a possible D gene is TRBD1 (6 bases). The CDR3 is 17 amino acids. V was cut by 5 bases and J by 9 bases, with 27 bases left in between. From germline, CDR1 is SGHAT and CDR2 FQNNGV. The CDR3 sequence: CASSPPAWGQVLVTQYF. DNA for the CDR3: TGTGCCAGCAGCCCACCGGCATGGGGGCAAGTTCTAGTCACGCAGTATTTT.

About this clonotype itself: A much larger clone lies one base from this, so it may be a read error. This chain links TRBV2 with TRBJ2-5; D remains ambiguous. Germline CDR1 reads SNHLY; CDR2 reads FYNNEI. The CDR3 covers 13 residues. Here the CDR3 DNA reads TGTGCCAGCAGATACACGTACCAAGTGACCCAGTACTTC. It codes for CASRYTYQVTQYF.

Remarks on this clonotype: A much bigger clone sits one base away, suggesting this may be a read error. V gene TRBV11-2 combines with J gene TRBJ2-2, with 13 bases aligning to TRBD2. This CDR3 is 20 amino acids long. Germline values: CDR1 SGHAT, CDR2 FQNNGV. In DNA, the CDR3 is TGTGCCAGCAGCTCCCACCCGGGACTAGCGGGGAACGCGAACACCGGGGGGCTGTTTTTT. Protein: CASSSHPGLAGNANTGGLFF.

As concerns this clonotype: A much larger clonotype is one base distant, so this may be a read error. CDR3 coding DNA: TGCGCCAGCAGTCGTGGGACAGGGGACTACGAGCAGAACTTC. This codes for CASSRGTGDYEQNF. The J gene is TRBJ2-7, the V gene TRBV4-1; 10 bases are a match to TRBD1. Germline CDR1 reads MGHRA; CDR2 reads YSYEKL. The CDR3 loop spans 14 amino acids.

This clonotype was detected ten times or more. This chain uses TRBV20-1 with TRBJ2-2, with D unclear. Germline CDR1 reads DFQATT; CDR2 reads SNEGSKA (reference sequence). Trimming pared 1 base from V and 4 bases from J, leaving 10 bases between. The CDR3 covers 14 residues. The CDR3 spells CSARGDEGTGELFF. The CDR3 DNA follows: TGCAGTGCTAGAGGAGACGAAGGCACCGGGGAGCTGTTTTTT.

This chain joins TRBV27 and TRBJ1-1, with D tentatively TRBD1 (5 bases). Germline-derived CDR1 and CDR2 are MNHEY and SMNVEV (reference sequence). V lost 5 bases to trimming and J lost 4 bases, with 11 bases between them. This CDR3 spans 13 amino acids. This CDR3 reads CASSPTASTEAFF. Written as DNA, the CDR3 is TGTGCCAGCAGTCCGACAGCAAGCACTGAAGCTTTCTTT.